This TCR beta chain was sequenced for a study of blood T cells in healthy people across ages. At the level of the study: Per every two T cells, about one barcoded beta molecule was captured by template switching.

This clonotype was seen only a few times. What it recognizes is unknown. Findings and caveats of the study: Long-lived donors had more naive CD4+ cells and higher diversity than aged donors. Higher naive T cell percentage went strongly together with higher TCR beta diversity. Unknown CMV status may confound age-related changes in expanded clones.

Using a J-beta primer mix together with a sample-barcoded 5' primer, a second PCR was run for roughly 7 to 11 cycles. TCRdb recomputed calls from the 5' RACE reads with MiXCR, one row per CDR3 protein. The sample carries fewer than 1.5 million distinct CDR3 sequences, around two fifths recorded once. Between the trimmed V and J ends, which lost 5 bases and 5 bases, there was a span of 9 bases. The CDR3 length is 13 residues. The V gene is TRBV12-3 or TRBV12-4, the J gene TRBJ2-2; no clear D. The sample consisted of blood. The sequence was collected from a woman aged 18-35 years in good health. The DNA for the CDR3 is TGTGCCAGCAGTCCTGAATATACCGGGGAGCTGTTTTTT. This codes for CASSPEYTGELFF.